This passage covers 24 T cell receptor beta chains from one sample sequenced in a study of T cell responses to AZD1222 COVID-19 vaccine. Profiled with immunoSEQ multiplex PCR; TCRdb holds only in-frame clones, not every one. The repertoire holds about 200,000 clones, 80% to 95% seen once, with around 1% in the top ten. The sequencing here drew on peripheral blood, taken 28 days after the second AZD1222 dose. The receptor source for this set is an adult who received the AZD1222 COVID-19 vaccine.

The gene calls are TRBV6-6 and TRBJ1-4, with 7 bases matching TRBD1. The CDR3 is made up of 14 amino acids. J gave up 7 bases and V 4 bases, and 6 bases lay outside the gene matches. Germline V CDR1 and CDR2: MNHNY, SVGAGI (reference sequence). CDR3 coding DNA: TGTGCCAGCAGTTTCCCGGGACAGAGTGAAAAACTGTTTTTT. Amino acid sequence: CASSFPGQSEKLFF.

This sequence joins TRBV29-1 and TRBJ1-1, with D unclear. The ends were cut back, 7 bases at V and 1 base at J, with 13 bases in the middle. The germline gives CDR1 SQVTM, CDR2 ANQGSEA. CDR3 length: 13 residues. The CDR3 loop reads CSARGRRNTEAFF. CDR3 coding DNA: TGCAGCGCCAGAGGCAGGCGGAACACTGAAGCTTTCTTT.

Many counts were recorded for this clone. J is TRBJ2-7 and V is TRBV11-2, with D possibly TRBD2 on 5 matching bases. This CDR3 comprises 13 residues. The germline CDR1 and CDR2 sequences are SGHAT and FQNNGV. V was shortened by 4 bases and J by 4 bases, with 11 bases between the two germline ends. The CDR3 spells CASSSPGIYEQYF. For the CDR3, the DNA is TGTGCCAGCAGCTCCCCCGGGATTTACGAGCAGTACTTC.

The chain recombines TRBV9 with TRBJ1-2, with 10 bases identical to TRBD1. Germline V CDR1 and CDR2: SGDLS, YYNGEE. Losses at the gene ends were 4 bases for V and 4 bases for J; bases not matched to a gene: 19. The CDR3 totals 19 residues. The CDR3 nucleotides read TGTGCCAGCAGCACGAGTACGGAGCGGGACAGGGGAAAACTCTATGGCTACACCTTC. Its translation: CASSTSTERDRGKLYGYTF.

This clone has just one count. The chain joins TRBV11-1 to TRBJ2-7; TRBD2 aligns across 14 bases. CDR3 length: 16 residues. CDR1 and CDR2 (germline): SGHAT, FQDESV (reference sequence). J gave up 3 bases and V 2 bases, and 3 bases lay outside the gene matches. CDR3 loop: CASSLFGTSGGYEQYF. CDR3 nucleotide sequence: TGTGCCAGCAGCTTATTCGGGACTAGCGGGGGCTACGAGCAGTACTTC.

CDR3 sequence: CASSLARSNEQYF. CDR3 sequence (DNA): TGTGCCAGCAGCTTAGCTCGGTCCAACGAGCAGTACTTC. V is TRBV7-2 and J is TRBJ2-7; no clear D gene. The CDR3 runs to 13 residues. With 0 bases removed from V and 5 bases from J, the gap between germline ends came to 8 bases. The germline CDR1 and CDR2 sequences are SGHTA and FQGNSA.

The chain couples TRBV18 to TRBJ2-2; TRBD1 might be the D (6 bases). Trimming removed 8 bases from V and 1 base from J, with 11 bases in between. Germline V lookup: CDR1 KGHSH, CDR2 LQKENI. The CDR3 contains 14 residues. CDR3 nucleotide sequence: TGTGCCAGCACGGTGGGACAGAACACCGGGGAGCTGTTTTTT. Translation gives CASTVGQNTGELFF.

J is TRBJ1-1 and V is TRBV4-3; TRBD1 matches at 7 bases. Trimming took 1 base from V and 0 from J; bases not matched to a gene: 5. CDR1 LGHNA and CDR2 YSLEER come from the germline V gene. The CDR3 has 16 residues. In DNA, the CDR3 is TGCGCCAGCAGCCAAGCCCACAGGGGAATGAACACTGAAGCTTTCTTT. This codes for CASSQAHRGMNTEAFF.

The genes are TRBV28 and TRBJ2-7; D is unresolved. Trimming left V 8 bases short and J 4 bases short, with 12 bases between. This CDR3 is built from 12 residues. Per the germline V gene, CDR1 is MDHEN and CDR2 is SYDVKM. CDR3 coding DNA: TGTGCCAGCGAGAGCCCTTCATACGAGCAGTACTTC. Residues: CASESPSYEQYF.

This clone was picked up one time. The chain has TRBV7-2 and TRBJ2-4, with D possibly matching TRBD1 (6 bases). This CDR3 spans 15 amino acids. Trimming left V 0 bases short and J 4 bases short, with 10 bases between. Germline V lookup: CDR1 SGHTA, CDR2 FQGNSA. The CDR3 loop reads CASSLAFTGKNIQYF. The CDR3 nucleotides read TGTGCCAGCAGCTTAGCTTTTACAGGGAAAAACATTCAGTACTTC.

The table lists this clone with a count of one. The gene calls are TRBV24-1 and TRBJ2-3, with TRBD2 identical over 7 bases. With V trimmed by 6 bases and J by 2 bases, 4 bases remained unmatched. This CDR3 region has 14 residues. Germline CDR1 and CDR2: KGHDR and SFDVKD. The CDR3 bases are TGTGCCACCAGTCTGGGGGGGACCACAGATACGCAGTATTTT. Translation: CATSLGGTTDTQYF.

The chain carries TRBV19 and TRBJ2-3, with 7 bases identical to TRBD2. The CDR3 is 15 amino acids. Germline CDR1 reads LNHDA; CDR2 reads SQIVND (reference sequence). Losses at the gene ends were 3 bases for V and 2 bases for J; bases not matched to a gene: 5. The CDR3: CASSISGVPTDTQYF. CDR3 sequence (DNA): TGTGCCAGTAGTATCAGCGGGGTACCCACAGATACGCAGTATTTT.

This clone was recorded only once. The chain employs TRBV12-3 or TRBV12-4 and TRBJ1-2; 9 bases are shared with TRBD1. This CDR3 is built from 13 residues. Losses at the gene ends were 5 bases for V and 6 bases for J; bases not matched to a gene: 4. The CDR3 sequence: CASSHTGGDGYTF. CDR3 bases: TGTGCCAGCAGTCACACAGGGGGCGATGGCTACACCTTC.

This clone was recorded many times. This chain links TRBV7-3 with TRBJ2-3; 7 bases are shared with TRBD1. CDR3 size: 14 residues. The V gene's germline CDR1 is SGHTA and CDR2 FQGTGA. The trim removed 0 bases at V and 5 bases at J, leaving 2 bases unmatched. The CDR3 coding sequence is TGTGCCAGCAGCTTAACAGGGGGCGGAGATACGCAGTATTTT. Translation gives CASSLTGGGDTQYF.

The V and J genes are TRBV6-1 and TRBJ1-2; D may be TRBD1 (5 bases). V lost 3 bases and J 4 bases, leaving 12 bases between the germline ends. Germline values: CDR1 MNHNS, CDR2 SASEGT. This CDR3 spans 14 amino acids. For the CDR3, the DNA is TGTGCCAGCAGTGAGGGAAGGGACCGCTATGGCTACACCTTC. Its translation: CASSEGRDRYGYTF.

The V call is TRBV19, the J call TRBJ1-2; TRBD1 matches 7 bases. The CDR3 runs to 14 residues. With 9 bases clipped from V and 6 bases from J, the junction kept 13 bases outside the gene matches. CDR1 is LNHDA and CDR2 is SQIVND in the germline V gene (reference sequence). The CDR3 region is CASLEGRGYHGYTF. The CDR3 DNA follows: TGTGCCAGCCTAGAGGGCAGGGGGTACCATGGCTACACCTTC. Complete variable domain (other parts from reference TRBV19 and TRBJ1-2): DGGITQSPKYLFRKEGQNVTLSCEQNLNHDAMYWYRQDPGQGLRLIYYSQIVNDFQKGDIAEGYSVSREKKESFPLTVTSAQKNPTAFYLCASLEGRGYHGYTFGSGTRLTVV.

The chain recombines TRBV5-1 with TRBJ1-3; D might be TRBD1 (6 bases). The length of the CDR3 is 16 residues. The V end was cut by 4 bases, the J end by 0 bases, with 14 bases between. CDR1 and CDR2 (germline): SGHRS, YFSETQ. CDR3 DNA sequence: TGCGCCAGCAGCACGATTGGGGGCAGCTCTGGAAACACCATATATTTT. This translates into CASSTIGGSSGNTIYF.

A few counts support this clone. The CDR3 DNA sequence: TGTGCCAGCAGCTTGGCTGGACCCGCGGAGGAGACCCAGTACTTC. It codes for CASSLAGPAEETQYF. The chain combines TRBV5-4 with TRBJ2-5; no clear D. This CDR3 is built from 15 residues. CDR1 is SGHNT and CDR2 is YYREEE in the germline V gene (reference sequence). V lost 0 bases and J lost 5, with 14 bases in between.

This clone occurred a few times. The chain carries TRBV18 and TRBJ1-5; D may be TRBD1 (5 bases). The germline gives CDR1 KGHSH, CDR2 LQKENI. This CDR3 has 19 residues. Trimming took 1 base from V and 2 from J, leaving 21 bases between them. The CDR3 sequence is CASSPRASGAGRGNQPQHF. As DNA, the CDR3 is TGTGCCAGCTCACCACGCGCCAGCGGGGCGGGTAGAGGCAATCAGCCCCAGCATTTT.

The chain uses TRBV15 and TRBJ2-5; possible D gene TRBD1, 6 bases. The CDR3 covers 16 residues. Trimming removed 0 bases at V and 1 base at J, with 12 bases between. CDR1 is LNHNV and CDR2 is YYDKDF in the germline V gene (reference sequence). DNA for the CDR3: TGTGCCACCAGCAGAGATTCAGCAGGGGCCCAAGAGACCCAGTACTTC. The encoded protein is CATSRDSAGAQETQYF.

The chain has TRBV5-1 and TRBJ2-1, with D tentatively TRBD1 or TRBD2 (5 bases each). Germline assignment: CDR1 SGHRS and CDR2 YFSETQ. This CDR3 region has 16 residues. V was cut by 4 bases and J by 3 bases, with 17 bases left in between. CDR3 DNA: TGCGCCAGCAGCCCCGGGACCTCGGGCATCTACAATGAGCAGTTCTTC. Encoded protein: CASSPGTSGIYNEQFF.

The gene calls are TRBV6-5 and TRBJ2-3; D unclear. The CDR3 totals 14 residues. CDR1 and CDR2 (germline): MNHEY, SVGAGI. The V end was cut by 6 bases, the J end by 4 bases, with 14 bases between. For the CDR3, the DNA is TGTGCCAGCAGCTCCCCCGCACGGCCAGATACGCAGTATTTT. Encoded protein: CASSSPARPDTQYF.

This rearrangement joins TRBV14 to TRBJ2-7, with 8 bases matching TRBD2. V lost 8 bases and J lost 2; bases outside the gene matches: 8. This CDR3 spans 14 amino acids. CDR1 is SGHDN, CDR2 FVKESK, per germline. CDR3 amino acids: CASAGGPLTYEQYF. The CDR3 bases are TGTGCCAGCGCGGGGGGACCCCTCACCTACGAGCAGTACTTC.

V and J are TRBV18 and TRBJ2-3, with D perhaps TRBD2 (7 bases). Germline V gene sequence: CDR1 KGHSH, CDR2 LQKENI. The CDR3 contains 15 residues. V lost 3 bases and J lost 0, with 10 bases in between. The CDR3 DNA is TGTGCCAGCTCACCGGGCGGGGGCAGCACAGATACGCAGTATTTT. It specifies CASSPGGGSTDTQYF.